The 28 T cell receptor beta chains below were found in one sample sequenced in a study of blood T cell repertoires in COVID-19. Sequenced by immunoSEQ multiplex PCR; TCRdb stores in-frame clones only, minus some. In the table there are about 120,000 clones, approximately 81% of which are singletons. Material: peripheral blood. These receptors all stem from a woman older than 75 with acute or convalescent COVID-19.

The rearrangement joins TRBV19 to TRBJ1-1; D unclear. V was pared by 8 bases and J by 0 bases, with 13 bases between. CDR3 length: 14 residues. Germline-derived CDR1 and CDR2 are LNHDA and SQIVND (reference sequence). In DNA form, the CDR3 reads TGTGCCAGTTCGGCCGCTGACATGAACACTGAAGCTTTCTTT. The encoded protein is CASSAADMNTEAFF.

V usage is TRBV4-1 and J usage is TRBJ2-7; TRBD2 matches 9 bases. V was clipped by 1 base and J by 4 bases; unmatched bases: 8. Germline CDR1 reads MGHRA; CDR2 reads YSYEKL. CDR3 length: 16 amino acids. CDR3 sequence reads: CASSQAQTSGIYEQYF. The DNA of the CDR3 is TGCGCCAGCAGCCAAGCCCAGACTAGCGGAATATACGAGCAGTACTTC.

The genes are TRBV5-4 and TRBJ1-2; D perhaps matches TRBD1 (5 bases). V lost 4 bases and J 0 bases, leaving 19 bases between the germline ends. This CDR3 region has 17 residues. Germline CDR1 and CDR2: SGHNT and YYREEE (reference sequence). CDR3 loop: CASSPTVSDKSNYGYTF. CDR3 coding DNA: TGTGCCAGCAGCCCGACAGTCTCAGATAAATCTAACTATGGCTACACCTTC.

The CDR3 loop reads CASSLGEGVWEKLFF. As DNA, the CDR3 is TGCGCCAGCAGCTTGGGGGAGGGAGTTTGGGAAAAACTGTTTTTT. The chain recombines TRBV5-1 with TRBJ1-4, with D unclear. V was cut by 0 bases and J by 8 bases, with 14 bases left in between. The length of the CDR3 is 15 residues. CDR1 is SGHRS and CDR2 is YFSETQ in the germline V gene.

The V gene is TRBV7-2, the J gene TRBJ2-2, with 9 bases aligning to TRBD2. The V segment lost 2 bases and the J segment 4 bases; nucleotides outside the gene matches: 5. CDR3 length: 16 amino acids. Germline assignment: CDR1 SGHTA and CDR2 FQGNSA. The DNA for the CDR3 is TGTGCCAGCAGCTTACCCCGCGGGAGGGCCACCGGGGAGCTGTTTTTT. Translation gives CASSLPRGRATGELFF.

This clone was observed a few times. CDR3: CASSTAGDTDTQYF. DNA for the CDR3: TGTGCCAGTAGTACGGCCGGAGACACAGATACGCAGTATTTT. V usage is TRBV19 and J usage is TRBJ2-3; D gene uncertain. The germline V gene encodes CDR1 LNHDA and CDR2 SQIVND (reference sequence). With 4 bases removed from V and 2 bases from J, the gap between germline ends came to 10 bases. The CDR3 length is 14 residues.

V is TRBV7-2 and J is TRBJ2-5, with 13 nucleotides matching TRBD2. Germline lookup yields CDR1 SGHTA and CDR2 FQGNSA. CDR3 length: 15 amino acids. V was pared by 6 bases and J by 4 bases, with 5 bases of the junction left unmatched. The CDR3 DNA is TGTGCCAGCAGTATAGGACTAGCGGGGGTAGAGACCCAGTACTTC. This encodes CASSIGLAGVETQYF. Using reference TRBV7-2 and TRBJ2-5 for the parts outside the CDR3, the full variable domain is GAGVSQSPSNKVTEKGKDVELRCDPISGHTALYWYRQSLGQGLEFLIYFQGNSAPDKSGLPSDRFSAERTGGSVSTLTIQRTQQEDSAVYLCASSIGLAGVETQYFGPGTRLLVL.

V gene TRBV9 combines with J gene TRBJ1-5; possible D gene TRBD1, 6 bases. This CDR3 has 15 residues. Trimming pared 4 bases from V and 0 bases from J, leaving 11 bases between. Germline lookup yields CDR1 SGDLS and CDR2 YYNGEE. The CDR3 region is CASSLQGYSNQPQHF. In DNA, the CDR3 is TGTGCCAGCAGCCTACAGGGCTATAGCAATCAGCCCCAGCATTTT.

This sequence joins TRBV6-5 and TRBJ1-5; 9 bases agree with TRBD1. CDR1 MNHEY and CDR2 SVGAGI come from the germline V gene. With V trimmed by 6 bases and J by 3 bases, 3 bases remained unmatched. The CDR3 length is 14 residues. CDR3 in DNA: TGTGCCAGCAGGGACAGGGGTATCAATCAGCCCCAGCATTTT. Translation: CASRDRGINQPQHF.

The chain combines TRBV19 with TRBJ1-5; D gene uncertain. Germline CDR1 and CDR2: LNHDA and SQIVND (reference sequence). The ends were cut back, 8 bases at V and 2 bases at J, with 10 bases in the middle. The CDR3 spans 13 residues. This CDR3 is CASLARGNQPQHF. The DNA for the CDR3 is TGTGCCAGTTTGGCTAGAGGCAATCAGCCCCAGCATTTT.

The rearrangement joins TRBV18 to TRBJ2-5; TRBD2 agrees at 10 bases. The CDR3 covers 19 residues. After removal of 3 bases from V and 2 bases from J, the junction contained 15 bases not matched to a gene. Looked up from germline, CDR1 is KGHSH and CDR2 is LQKENI. CDR3 DNA sequence: TGTGCCAGCTCACCTCTCCCAGCTAGCGGGGGACTAGTACAAGAGACCCAGTACTTC. It yields the protein CASSPLPASGGLVQETQYF.

This clone was seen at least ten times. The chain uses TRBV9 and TRBJ1-4; 10 bases are a match to TRBD1. There are 15 residues in the CDR3. V gave up 4 bases and J gave up 6 bases; unmatched junction bases: 6. Germline CDR1 is SGDLS and CDR2 is YYNGEE. The CDR3 spells CASSTQTGGYEKLFF. In nucleotides, the CDR3 is TGTGCCAGCAGCACCCAGACAGGGGGCTATGAAAAACTGTTTTTT.

This chain links TRBV6-5 with TRBJ2-7, with D perhaps matching TRBD1 (6 bases). V lost 4 bases and J 5 bases, leaving 12 bases between the germline ends. Germline CDR1 reads MNHEY; CDR2 reads SVGAGI. The CDR3 consists of 13 residues. CDR3 sequence (DNA): TGTGCCAGCAGTTCGGGCAGGGGCCACGAGCAGTACTTC. Translation: CASSSGRGHEQYF.

The CDR3 region has the DNA TGTGCCAGCAGTTTGAGCCTAGCGGGAACCTACGAGCAGTACTTC. This translates into CASSLSLAGTYEQYF. The chain joins TRBV28 to TRBJ2-7; 9 bases match TRBD2. Per the germline V gene, CDR1 is MDHEN and CDR2 is SYDVKM. V was pared by 3 bases and J by 2 bases, with 5 bases of the junction left unmatched. The CDR3 has 15 amino acids.

J is TRBJ1-5 and V is TRBV3-1 (or the pseudogene TRBV3-2); the match to TRBD1 covers 8 bases. Per germline, CDR1 LGHDT and CDR2 YNNKEL (reference sequence). This CDR3 has 17 amino acids. After removal of 1 base from V and 4 bases from J, the junction contained 9 bases not matched to a gene. In nucleotides, the CDR3 is TGTGCCAGCAGCCAAGCAACCGGACAGGGACTAAATCAGCCCCAGCATTTT. Translation: CASSQATGQGLNQPQHF.

The CDR3 region is CASSPAGRSSYEQYF. CDR3 DNA: TGTGCCAGCAGCCCTGCGGGACGGAGCTCCTACGAGCAGTACTTC. The rearrangement uses TRBV5-6 and TRBJ2-7; the D gene is possibly TRBD2 (6 bases). CDR1 and CDR2 from the germline V gene are SGHDT and YYEEEE. The CDR3 length is 15 residues. V lost 4 bases and J lost 0, with 14 bases in between.

The rearrangement uses TRBV6-2 or TRBV6-3 and TRBJ2-6, with a possible D match to TRBD2 (6 bases). The CDR3 covers 16 residues. Germline V gives CDR1 MNHEY, CDR2 SVGEGT. Trimming took off 5 bases at V and 0 bases at J, with 11 bases between the two ends. The CDR3 DNA sequence: TGTGCCAGCAGTCTCCGGAGGGGCTCTGGGGCCAACGTCCTGACTTTC. This codes for CASSLRRGSGANVLTF.

This clone occurred once. CDR3 sequence reads: CASSSPSGGQSLSTDTQYF. As DNA, the CDR3 is TGTGCCAGCAGCTCACCTAGCGGGGGGCAGTCGCTTAGCACAGATACGCAGTATTTT. This chain connects TRBV7-2 to TRBJ2-3; 11 bases map to TRBD2. Per the germline V gene, CDR1 is SGHTA and CDR2 is FQGNSA. CDR3 size: 19 residues. Trimming cost V 4 bases and J 0 bases; bases outside gene matches: 12.

The chain recombines TRBV5-5 with TRBJ2-1; perhaps TRBD1 as D (5 bases). V was trimmed by 2 bases and J by 2 bases, leaving 14 bases between them. CDR3 length equals 16 residues. CDR1 is SGHKS and CDR2 is YYEKEE in the germline V gene (reference sequence). The chain's CDR3 is CASSFSRQGTYNEQFF. The CDR3 DNA follows: TGTGCCAGCAGCTTTTCGCGTCAGGGCACCTACAATGAGCAGTTCTTC. Full variable domain (outside the CDR3, taken from reference TRBV5-5 and TRBJ2-1): DAGVTQSPTHLIKTRGQQVTLRCSPISGHKSVSWYQQVLGQGPQFIFQYYEKEERGRGNFPDRFSARQFPNYSSELNVNALLLGDSALYLCASSFSRQGTYNEQFFGPGTRLTVL.

This clone was observed a single time. V gene TRBV19 combines with J gene TRBJ1-5; 10 nucleotides match TRBD1. V trimming: 4 bases; J trimming: 8 bases; junction bases outside the gene matches: 17. The CDR3 totals 18 residues. Germline V gives CDR1 LNHDA, CDR2 SQIVND (reference sequence). The CDR3 bases are TGTGCCAGTAGTACGAAGTCTCGGGACAGGGGATTGGGAGAGCCCCAGCATTTT. Its protein product is CASSTKSRDRGLGEPQHF. The variable domain in full, completed from reference TRBV19 and TRBJ1-5, reads DGGITQSPKYLFRKEGQNVTLSCEQNLNHDAMYWYRQDPGQGLRLIYYSQIVNDFQKGDIAEGYSVSREKKESFPLTVTSAQKNPTAFYLCASSTKSRDRGLGEPQHFGDGTRLSIL.

This clone has just one count. The chain carries TRBV5-1 and TRBJ1-5, with D tentatively TRBD1 (6 bases). This CDR3 has 15 residues. The germline CDR1 and CDR2 sequences are SGHRS and YFSETQ. Trimming removed 1 base at V and 1 base at J, with 9 bases between. The CDR3 region is CASSLSTGSNQPQHF. The CDR3 DNA is TGCGCCAGCAGCTTGTCAACAGGGAGCAATCAGCCCCAGCATTTT.

The V and J genes are TRBV6-2 or TRBV6-3 and TRBJ2-1; 16 nucleotides agree with TRBD2. Looked up from germline, CDR1 is MNHEY and CDR2 is SVGEGT. The CDR3 is made up of 19 amino acids. V gave up 6 bases and J gave up 1 base; unmatched junction bases: 9. The CDR3 DNA is TGTGCCAGCAGCCCCGGGACTAGCGGGAGGGGGTGGTCCTACAATGAGCAGTTCTTC. Protein sequence: CASSPGTSGRGWSYNEQFF.

The V call is TRBV28, the J call TRBJ2-1; TRBD2 matches 8 bases. The germline CDR1 and CDR2 sequences are MDHEN and SYDVKM. CDR3 length equals 15 residues. V shed 5 bases, J shed 3 bases, and the junction held 6 bases outside the gene matches. CDR3 loop: CASSPTGTSYNEQFF. CDR3 coding DNA: TGTGCCAGCAGTCCGACTGGGACTAGCTACAATGAGCAGTTCTTC.

The CDR3 DNA reads TGTGCCAGTGGTTTTAGCGAAGAGACCCAGTACTTC. Translation gives CASGFSEETQYF. The chain is built from TRBV19 and TRBJ2-5; D possibly corresponds to TRBD2 (5 bases). V was shortened by 8 bases and J by 3 bases, with 10 bases between the two germline ends. The CDR3 covers 12 residues. Per germline, CDR1 LNHDA and CDR2 SQIVND (reference sequence).

The J gene is TRBJ2-7, the V gene TRBV4-3, with 9 positions matching TRBD1. The trim removed 8 bases at V and 0 bases at J, leaving 14 bases unmatched. Germline V gene sequence: CDR1 LGHNA, CDR2 YSLEER. The CDR3 covers 17 residues. The CDR3: CASGTGTGFPGSYEQYF. In DNA, the CDR3 is TGCGCCAGCGGGACAGGGACGGGCTTCCCAGGCTCCTACGAGCAGTACTTC.

The CDR3 region has the DNA TGTGCCAGCAGCCCCTCCGCGGGCACAGATACGCAGTATTTT. This sequence encodes CASSPSAGTDTQYF. The rearrangement uses TRBV9 and TRBJ2-3; D not resolved. CDR1 and CDR2 from the germline V gene are SGDLS and YYNGEE. Between the trimmed V and J ends, which lost 4 bases and 1 base, there was a span of 10 bases. This CDR3 contains 14 residues.

This chain links TRBV5-1 with TRBJ1-2; 9 bases are shared with TRBD1. In germline, CDR1 is SGHRS, CDR2 YFSETQ. This CDR3 comprises 16 residues. V lost 4 bases, J lost 3 bases, and 10 bases stayed unmatched. DNA for the CDR3: TGCGCCAGCAGCCGGGGTTTGGGACAGGGAGACTATGGCTACACCTTC. Its translation is CASSRGLGQGDYGYTF.

The J gene is TRBJ1-1, the V gene TRBV7-2, with 7 bases aligning to TRBD1. The CDR3 has 14 residues. The germline V gene has CDR1 SGHTA and CDR2 FQGNSA. Trimming took 5 bases from V and 3 from J; bases not matched to a gene: 6. CDR3 nucleotide sequence: TGTGCCAGCAGCCTTTCAGGGGGATACACTGAAGCTTTCTTT. Translating it yields CASSLSGGYTEAFF.